The 25 T cell receptor beta chains given below trace back to one sample, sequenced in a study of identifying expanded T cells in peripheral blood. Profiling relied on immunoSEQ multiplex PCR, and the TCRdb table lists in-frame clones only, not all of them. Seen here are more than 80,000 clones, 70% to 90% observed once, and the top ten hold 4%. The specimen sequenced was blood. The receptor source for this set is a person aged 18-70 years in good health.

This clone was seen a handful of times. The rearrangement uses TRBV10-3 and TRBJ2-5; 7 nucleotides agree with TRBD2. Germline CDR1 is ENHRY and CDR2 is SYGVKD. The CDR3 totals 14 residues. J lost 0 bases, V lost 8 bases, and 6 bases had no gene match. The DNA of the CDR3 is TGTGCCATCCGGGCGGGAGTAGACCAAGAGACCCAGTACTTC. Protein product: CAIRAGVDQETQYF.

V gene TRBV6-1 combines with J gene TRBJ1-6; a weak D match, TRBD1 (6 bases). CDR3 size: 15 residues. CDR1 is MNHNS, CDR2 SASEGT, per germline. Trimming removed 7 bases from V and 8 bases from J, with 18 bases in between. The CDR3, as DNA: TGTGCCAGCAAGTTGGGGGGGCTAGTGGATTCACCCCTCCACTTT. Its protein product is CASKLGGLVDSPLHF.

The CDR3 loop reads CASSLEPGQLNQPQHF. CDR3 sequence (DNA): TGTGCCAGCAGCTTGGAGCCCGGACAGCTCAATCAGCCCCAGCATTTT. The genes are TRBV5-8 and TRBJ1-5; perhaps TRBD1 as D (6 bases). V was trimmed by 0 bases and J by 3 bases, leaving 13 bases between them. Germline CDR1 reads SGHTS; CDR2 reads YDEGEE. This CDR3 comprises 16 residues.

Worth noting for this clone: The sample has other DNA sequences that encode this CDR3 too. The chain combines TRBV29-1 with TRBJ2-7; D is possibly TRBD2 (6 bases). V lost 3 bases and J 2 bases, leaving 8 bases between the germline ends. CDR1 and CDR2 (germline): SQVTM, ANQGSEA. The CDR3 contains 12 residues. CDR3 nucleotide sequence: TGCAGCGTTGAGGAGGGGACCTACGAGCAGTACTTC. This gives the protein CSVEEGTYEQYF.

This rearrangement joins TRBV5-4 to TRBJ2-7, with 9 bases lining up with TRBD2. V shed 4 bases and J 0 bases; nucleotides not matched to a gene: 11. Per the germline V gene, CDR1 is SGHNT and CDR2 is YYREEE (reference sequence). The CDR3 contains 17 residues. DNA for the CDR3: TGTGCCAGCAGCCAAGAGCGCCTAGCGGGGAGCTCCTACGAGCAGTACTTC. Its translation: CASSQERLAGSSYEQYF.

The genes are TRBV4-1 and TRBJ2-3; the match to TRBD2 covers 9 bases. The CDR3 has 15 residues. Germline-derived CDR1 and CDR2 are MGHRA and YSYEKL. The V segment lost 5 bases and the J segment 3 bases; nucleotides outside the gene matches: 6. The CDR3 nucleotides are TGCGCCAGCAGCTCCCGACTAGCGGTTACAGATACGCAGTATTTT. It encodes CASSSRLAVTDTQYF.

The rearrangement links TRBV4-3 to TRBJ2-5; 12 nucleotides align to TRBD2. The junction had 6 bases not matched to a gene; V was cut back by 0 bases and J by 7 bases. Germline V gives CDR1 LGHNA, CDR2 YSLEER. The CDR3 sequence is 16 residues long. The CDR3 nucleotides are TGCGCCAGCAGCCAAGATCACCTAGCGGGAGGGAGGACCCAGTACTTC. Residues: CASSQDHLAGGRTQYF.

This clone was observed a single time. The genes are TRBV2 and TRBJ2-5, with 8 bases identical to TRBD2. The V and J ends lost 6 bases and 5 bases, in that order; junction bases with no gene match: 8. The CDR3 is 14 residues long. Germline assignment: CDR1 SNHLY and CDR2 FYNNEI. The DNA of the CDR3 is TGTGCCAGCAGGCCCGGGGGGGGCAGGGAGACCCAGTACTTC. Its protein product is CASRPGGGRETQYF.

V gene TRBV7-9 combines with J gene TRBJ2-7; the match to TRBD1 covers 10 bases. The CDR3 has 16 amino acids. Germline CDR1 SEHNR, CDR2 FQNEAQ (reference sequence). J gave up 5 bases and V 0 bases, and 7 bases lay outside the gene matches. The CDR3 DNA reads as TGTGCCAGCAGCTTAGCGCTTCTGGGGACAGGGGACGAGCAGTACTTC. Translation: CASSLALLGTGDEQYF.

The V gene is TRBV27, the J gene TRBJ1-2; a possible D gene is TRBD1 (6 bases). Trimming pared 5 bases from V and 7 bases from J, leaving 17 bases between. The CDR3 extends over 14 amino acids. Germline CDR1 reads MNHEY; CDR2 reads SMNVEV (reference sequence). The chain's CDR3 is CASSLRTGIGGYTF. The CDR3 coding sequence is TGTGCCAGCAGTCTAAGAACAGGGATAGGTGGCTACACCTTC.

This clone was found once. The chain is built from TRBV7-9 and TRBJ1-2; 10 bases are shared with TRBD1. Germline V CDR1 and CDR2: SEHNR, FQNEAQ (reference sequence). With 5 bases clipped from V and 8 bases from J, the junction kept 8 bases outside the gene matches. This CDR3 comprises 14 residues. The CDR3 sequence: CASSPPGTGDGYTF. The CDR3 DNA follows: TGTGCCAGCAGCCCGCCTGGGACAGGGGACGGCTACACCTTC. Full variable domain (rest looked up from reference TRBV7-9 and TRBJ1-2): DTGVSQNPRHKITKRGQNVTFRCDPISEHNRLYWYRQTLGQGPEFLTYFQNEAQLEKSRLLSDRFSAERPKGSFSTLEIQRTEQGDSAMYLCASSPPGTGDGYTFGSGTRLTVV.

This chain uses TRBV7-9 with TRBJ2-7, with D perhaps TRBD2 (5 bases). Germline CDR1 SEHNR, CDR2 FQNEAQ (reference sequence). Trimming took 2 bases from V and 3 from J, leaving 8 bases between them. This CDR3 comprises 13 residues. The CDR3 here is CASSLTSNYEQYF. The CDR3 nucleotides are TGTGCCAGCAGCTTAACTAGTAACTACGAGCAGTACTTC.

The gene calls are TRBV9 and TRBJ2-5, with D possibly TRBD2 on 6 matching bases. This CDR3 spans 16 amino acids. Per the germline V gene, CDR1 is SGDLS and CDR2 is YYNGEE. Trimming shortened V by 3 bases and J by 4 bases, and 19 bases separated the two germline ends. The CDR3 DNA reads TGTGCCAGCAGCGCCGAGACTAGAATGAGTATAGAGACCCAGTACTTC. Translated: CASSAETRMSIETQYF. The variable domain in full, with the rest retrieved from reference TRBV9 and TRBJ2-5, is DSGVTQTPKHLITATGQRVTLRCSPRSGDLSVYWYQQSLDQGLQFLIQYYNGEERAKGNILERFSAQQFPDLHSELNLSSLELGDSALYFCASSAETRMSIETQYFGPGTRLLVL.

The rearrangement uses TRBV5-5 and TRBJ1-2, with 8 positions matching TRBD1. The CDR3 sequence is 15 residues long. J lost 4 bases, V lost 3 bases, and 8 bases had no gene match. Per the germline V gene, CDR1 is SGHKS and CDR2 is YYEKEE (reference sequence). Here the CDR3 DNA reads TGTGCCAGCAGCTCCCATGACAGGGGTCCCTATGGCTACACCTTC. Translation: CASSSHDRGPYGYTF.

The chain couples TRBV4-2 to TRBJ2-3; 14 nucleotides match TRBD2. The germline CDR1 and CDR2 sequences are LGHNA and YNFKEQ. The V and J ends lost 1 base and 1 base, in that order; junction bases with no gene match: 4. The CDR3 is 18 amino acids. The CDR3 sequence is CASSQGLAGGPGTDTQYF. CDR3 DNA sequence: TGTGCCAGCAGCCAAGGACTAGCGGGAGGGCCCGGCACAGATACGCAGTATTTT.

This chain links TRBV27 with TRBJ1-3; 8 nucleotides align to TRBD1. The V segment lost 5 bases and the J segment 4 bases; nucleotides outside the gene matches: 1. This CDR3 comprises 13 residues. From germline, CDR1 is MNHEY and CDR2 SMNVEV (reference sequence). CDR3 loop: CASSRQGGNTIYF. The CDR3 DNA follows: TGTGCCAGCAGTCGACAGGGGGGAAACACCATATATTTT.

The chain couples TRBV20-1 to TRBJ1-1; the D is unclear. The germline V and J ends were trimmed by 6 bases and 7 bases, with 12 bases remaining between them. Germline V CDR1 and CDR2: DFQATT, SNEGSKA (reference sequence). There are 11 residues in the CDR3. In DNA form, the CDR3 reads TGCAGTGCCGGTAATCCAAGTGAAGCTTTCTTT. It specifies CSAGNPSEAFF.

The chain combines TRBV6-6 with TRBJ1-2; tentative D call: TRBD1 (6 bases). The CDR3 consists of 13 residues. Germline CDR1 and CDR2: MNHNY and SVGAGI (reference sequence). The ends were cut back, 5 bases at V and 8 bases at J, with 15 bases in the middle. CDR3 DNA sequence: TGTGCCAGCAGTCGAACAGGGTTTTCCGGCTACACCTTC. This encodes CASSRTGFSGYTF.

This chain connects TRBV6-5 to TRBJ1-2, with D perhaps matching TRBD1 (6 bases). Germline CDR1 reads MNHEY; CDR2 reads SVGAGI. V lost 6 bases to trimming and J lost 5 bases, with 19 bases between them. This CDR3 has 15 amino acids. CDR3 in amino acids: CASSHRQDGGYGYTF. CDR3 sequence (DNA): TGTGCCAGCAGCCACAGACAGGACGGAGGGTATGGCTACACCTTC.

The chain combines TRBV9 with TRBJ1-2; D not resolved. Trimming left V 2 bases short and J 5 bases short, with 10 bases between. This CDR3 comprises 13 residues. The germline CDR1 and CDR2 sequences are SGDLS and YYNGEE. DNA for the CDR3: TGTGCCAGCAGCGTTGGGAAGAGATATGGCTACACCTTC. This translates into CASSVGKRYGYTF.

The chain employs TRBV7-3 and TRBJ1-1; no firm D call. This CDR3 is built from 15 residues. Germline V gene data show CDR1 as SGHTA and CDR2 as FQGTGA. Trimming removed 5 bases at V and 0 bases at J, with 13 bases between. CDR3 sequence: CASSAKGGMNTEAFF. For the CDR3, the DNA is TGTGCCAGCAGCGCGAAGGGTGGCATGAACACTGAAGCTTTCTTT.

This rearrangement joins TRBV5-4 to TRBJ1-4; D ambiguous. Germline V lookup: CDR1 SGHNT, CDR2 YYREEE (reference sequence). V was cut by 0 bases and J by 2 bases, with 11 bases left in between. CDR3 length equals 16 residues. CDR3 DNA sequence: TGTGCCAGCAGCTTGGCTCCAGCCGGGACTAATGAAAAACTGTTTTTT. Protein product: CASSLAPAGTNEKLFF.

V is TRBV14 and J is TRBJ1-1; D is unclear. Germline V gene lookup returns CDR1 SGHDN and CDR2 FVKESK. This CDR3 has 12 amino acids. With 4 bases removed from V and 3 bases from J, the gap between germline ends came to 6 bases. CDR3 sequence (DNA): TGTGCCAGCAGCCCGATGGACACTGAAGCTTTCTTT. It specifies CASSPMDTEAFF. The complete variable domain, with remaining parts taken from reference TRBV14 and TRBJ1-1, reads EAGVTQFPSHSVIEKGQTVTLRCDPISGHDNLYWYRRVMGKEIKFLLHFVKESKQDESGMPNNRFLAERTGGTYSTLKVQPAELEDSGVYFCASSPMDTEAFFGQGTRLTVV.

DNA for the CDR3: TGTGCCAGCAGTGTTGATCCCGAGTTCTATGGCTACACCTTC. The encoded protein is CASSVDPEFYGYTF. The chain employs TRBV27 and TRBJ1-2; D gene ambiguous. Trimming took 5 bases from V and 4 from J, leaving 14 bases between them. The CDR3 consists of 14 residues. Germline lookup yields CDR1 MNHEY and CDR2 SMNVEV (reference sequence).

The chain couples TRBV11-3 to TRBJ2-7; 7 nucleotides match TRBD2. This CDR3 spans 15 amino acids. V shed 1 base, J shed 0 bases, and the junction held 3 bases outside the gene matches. Per the germline V gene, CDR1 is SGHNT and CDR2 is YENEEA. For the CDR3, the DNA is TGTGCCAGCAGCTTAGGGGCGGGAGACTCCTACGAGCAGTACTTC. Encoded protein: CASSLGAGDSYEQYF.